This TCR beta chain was profiled in a study of beta chain features in type 1 diabetes. There was one heparinised blood draw per donor, averaging roughly 110 mL. The authors sorted CD4+ naive, central memory, regulatory and stem cell-like memory cells via CD45RO/CCR7/CD25/CD127/CD95/CD27. General study points: Shortening that was moderate but significant affected the TCRB CDR3s of Type 1 diabetes patients in all four CD4+ subsets. Compared to healthy donors, patients appeared to have naive, central memory and Treg TCRB repertoires that were more alike.

The investigators reverse transcribed all of the isolated RNA, so they sequenced expressed TCRB transcripts. TCRdb's copy holds only in-frame clones and misses some; the assay was immunoSEQ multiplex PCR. Seen here are roughly 310,000 clones, roughly 11% observed once, and the top ten hold 0.015%. Concerning this clone: Its antigen remains unknown.

The CDR3 is 16 residues long. The V and J ends lost 0 bases and 5 bases, in that order; junction bases with no gene match: 9. The V gene's germline CDR1 is LGHNA and CDR2 YSLEER. Sequencing used naive CD4+ T cells from blood. This TCR was sampled from a woman younger than 45 in good health. V and J are TRBV4-3 and TRBJ2-5; 7 bases map to TRBD2. CDR3 amino acids: CASSQDYRGGSETQYF. The DNA for the CDR3 is TGCGCCAGCAGCCAAGATTATCGGGGAGGGAGCGAGACCCAGTACTTC.